A selection of T cell receptor beta chains follows, all from one sample in a study of T cell responses to AZD1222 COVID-19 vaccine. Libraries were prepared by immunoSEQ multiplex PCR; TCRdb keeps only in-frame clonotypes and omits some of them. Of roughly 110,000 clones in the sample, about 90% were seen once. Sequenced here: peripheral blood, sampled on day 0 of AZD1222 vaccination. These receptors all stem from an adult in good health. CDR3s include the opening cysteine and the closing phenylalanine or tryptophan. A D gene is named only where the DNA matches it firmly. Some rows mark clone size as missing; the rest say once, few, many or name a class of expanded clone.

size: once
D: .
J: TRBJ1-2
V: TRBV30
CDR3: CAWSTVYGYTF
DNA: TGTGCCTGGAGTACAGTCTATGGCTACACCTTC

size: .
D: .
J: TRBJ2-1
V: TRBV6-5
CDR3: CASSYSQTSYNEQFF
DNA: TGTGCCAGCAGTTACTCTCAGACCTCCTACAATGAGCAGTTCTTC

size: .
D: .
J: TRBJ1-1
V: TRBV7-2
CDR3: CASSLGVGMNTEAFF
DNA: TGTGCCAGCAGCTTAGGGGTCGGGATGAACACTGAAGCTTTCTTT

size: .
D: TRBD1
J: TRBJ2-3
V: TRBV5-6
CDR3: CASRWTGADTQYF
DNA: TGTGCCAGCAGATGGACAGGGGCAGATACGCAGTATTTT

size: .
D: .
J: TRBJ1-1
V: TRBV7-9
CDR3: CASSSNRVGVTEAFF
DNA: TGTGCCAGCAGCTCAAACAGGGTGGGCGTCACTGAAGCTTTCTTT

size: .
D: TRBD1
J: TRBJ2-7
V: TRBV29-1
CDR3: CSVAGQGGYEQYF
DNA: TGCAGCGTTGCGGGACAGGGTGGCTACGAGCAGTACTTC

size: .
D: TRBD1
J: TRBJ2-4
V: TRBV6-2/TRBV6-3
CDR3: CASSRGGTGENIQYF
DNA: TGTGCCAGCAGTCGGGGGGGGACAGGGGAAAACATTCAGTACTTC

size: .
D: .
J: TRBJ1-4
V: TRBV2
CDR3: CASSAVTGLNEKLFF
DNA: TGTGCCAGCAGCGCCGTGACGGGCCTTAATGAAAAACTGTTTTTT

size: .
D: .
J: TRBJ2-2
V: TRBV7-3
CDR3: CASSLEGRRGPGELFF
DNA: TGTGCCAGCAGCTTGGAAGGGCGACGAGGACCCGGGGAGCTGTTTTTT

size: once
D: .
J: TRBJ1-2
V: TRBV7-2
CDR3: CASSAEGGAHNYGYTF
DNA: TGTGCCAGCAGCGCGGAGGGGGGGGCGCACAACTATGGCTACACCTTC

size: .
D: TRBD1
J: TRBJ2-1
V: TRBV3-1/TRBV3-2
CDR3: CASSQGPGGGYEQFF
DNA: TGTGCCAGCAGCCAAGGACCAGGGGGCGGCTATGAGCAGTTCTTC

size: .
D: TRBD1
J: TRBJ2-7
V: TRBV19
CDR3: CASSQEGVGQNYEQYF
DNA: TGTGCCAGTAGTCAAGAAGGCGTGGGACAGAACTACGAGCAGTACTTC

size: once
D: TRBD1
J: TRBJ1-6
V: TRBV2
CDR3: CASKRDRERTLHF
DNA: TGTGCCAGCAAAAGAGACAGGGAGCGGACCCTCCACTTT

size: .
D: TRBD1
J: TRBJ1-1
V: TRBV19
CDR3: CASRSGHQTTGGNTEAFF
DNA: TGTGCCAGTCGGAGCGGCCACCAGACGACAGGGGGCAACACTGAAGCTTTCTTT

size: .
D: .
J: TRBJ2-5
V: TRBV7-2
CDR3: CASSLAQRADETQYF
DNA: TGTGCCAGCAGCTTAGCGCAGAGGGCCGATGAGACCCAGTACTTC

size: .
D: .
J: TRBJ2-4
V: TRBV29-1
CDR3: CSVRARLGPRNIQYF
DNA: TGCAGCGTTCGTGCTCGATTGGGTCCGAGAAACATTCAGTACTTC

size: .
D: TRBD2
J: TRBJ2-1
V: TRBV11-3
CDR3: CASSSGGGQQFF
DNA: TGTGCCAGCAGCTCGGGCGGGGGGCAGCAGTTCTTC

size: .
D: TRBD1
J: TRBJ2-2
V: TRBV28
CDR3: CASTSDRRNTGELFF
DNA: TGTGCCAGCACTTCGGACAGGCGGAACACCGGGGAGCTGTTTTTT

size: .
D: TRBD1
J: TRBJ1-4
V: TRBV4-1
CDR3: CASSQGISGGRNEKLFF
DNA: TGCGCCAGCAGCCAAGGAATTTCAGGGGGCCGAAATGAAAAACTGTTTTTT

size: .
D: TRBD1
J: TRBJ2-7
V: TRBV11-2
CDR3: CASSLGGTGGISYEQYF
DNA: TGTGCCAGCAGCTTAGGCGGGACAGGGGGGATCTCCTACGAGCAGTACTTC

size: .
D: TRBD1
J: TRBJ1-4
V: TRBV7-9
CDR3: CASSLASGTGATNEKLFF
DNA: TGTGCCAGCAGCTTAGCTTCGGGGACAGGGGCAACTAATGAAAAACTGTTTTTT

size: once
D: .
J: TRBJ2-7
V: TRBV4-3
CDR3: CASSQYLVSDEQYF
DNA: TGCGCCAGCAGCCAATATCTCGTCTCGGACGAGCAGTACTTC